What follows are 4 T cell receptor beta chains derived from one specimen sequenced in a study of blood T cell repertoires in COVID-19. The protocol was immunoSEQ multiplex PCR, while the TCRdb copy is restricted to in-frame clones and leaves out a portion. Among 130,000 to 150,000 clones, approximately 80% were seen once, and the ten largest hold roughly 13%. Sequencing was done on a sample of peripheral blood. The receptors were sampled from a man aged 60 to 75 with active or convalescent COVID-19.

The rearrangement joins TRBV7-3 to TRBJ1-1; 7 bases map to TRBD1. The CDR3 contains 12 residues. Trimming at V came to 4 bases and at J to 9 bases, leaving 5 bases not matched to a gene. Germline CDR1 SGHTA, CDR2 FQGTGA. CDR3 amino acids: CASSSPTGQAFF. The CDR3 DNA reads TGTGCCAGCAGCTCTCCGACAGGGCAAGCTTTCTTT.

The chain employs TRBV27 and TRBJ2-3; maybe TRBD1 (6 bases). Trimming pared 2 bases from V and 1 base from J, leaving 16 bases between. Looked up from germline, CDR1 is MNHEY and CDR2 is SMNVEV (reference sequence). The CDR3 is 17 amino acids. The CDR3 DNA is TGTGCCAGCAGTTTAACACCAGGGGCGCGGGGCACAGATACGCAGTATTTT. Translating gives CASSLTPGARGTDTQYF.

The chain employs TRBV6-5 and TRBJ1-5; 9 positions agree with TRBD1. V was pared by 7 bases and J by 2 bases, with 6 bases of the junction left unmatched. The CDR3 contains 15 residues. The V gene's germline CDR1 is MNHEY and CDR2 SVGAGI. CDR3 loop: CASIWDREGNQPQHF. CDR3 bases: TGTGCCAGCATCTGGGACAGGGAAGGCAATCAGCCCCAGCATTTT.

The rearrangement links TRBV7-3 to TRBJ2-2; maybe TRBD2 (6 bases). The CDR3 totals 13 residues. V was clipped by 7 bases and J by 4 bases, with 10 bases between them. CDR1 and CDR2 from the germline V gene are SGHTA and FQGTGA. The CDR3 loop reads CASTPGSTGELFF. The CDR3 coding sequence is TGTGCCAGCACCCCCGGGAGCACCGGGGAGCTGTTTTTT.